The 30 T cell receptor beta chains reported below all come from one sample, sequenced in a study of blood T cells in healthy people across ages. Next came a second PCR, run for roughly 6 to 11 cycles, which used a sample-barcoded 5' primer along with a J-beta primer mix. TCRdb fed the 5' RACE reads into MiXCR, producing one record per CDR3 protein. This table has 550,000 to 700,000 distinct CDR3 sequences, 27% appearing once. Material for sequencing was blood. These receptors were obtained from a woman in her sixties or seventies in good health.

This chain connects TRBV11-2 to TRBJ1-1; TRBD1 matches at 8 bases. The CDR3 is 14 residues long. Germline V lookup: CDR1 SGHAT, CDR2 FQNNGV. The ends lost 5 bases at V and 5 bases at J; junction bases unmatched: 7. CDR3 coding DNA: TGTGCCAGCAGCGCAACAGGGGGATGGACTGAAGCTTTCTTT. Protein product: CASSATGGWTEAFF. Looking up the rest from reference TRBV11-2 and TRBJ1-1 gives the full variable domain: EAGVAQSPRYKIIEKRQSVAFWCNPISGHATLYWYQQILGQGPKLLIQFQNNGVVDDSQLPKDRFSAERLKGVDSTLKIQPAKLEDSAVYLCASSATGGWTEAFFGQGTRLTVV.

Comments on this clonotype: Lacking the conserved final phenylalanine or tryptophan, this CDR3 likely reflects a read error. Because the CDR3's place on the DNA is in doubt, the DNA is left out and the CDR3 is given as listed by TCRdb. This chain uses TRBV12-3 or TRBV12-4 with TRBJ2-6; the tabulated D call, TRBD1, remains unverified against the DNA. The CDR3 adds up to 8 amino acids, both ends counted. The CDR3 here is CASSFRGI.

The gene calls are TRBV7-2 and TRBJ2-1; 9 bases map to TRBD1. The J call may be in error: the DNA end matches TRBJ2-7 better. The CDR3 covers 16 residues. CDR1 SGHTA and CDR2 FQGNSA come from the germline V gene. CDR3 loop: CASSSHGTGWSYEQYF. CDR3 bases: TGTGCCAGCAGCTCTCACGGGACAGGGTGGTCCTACGAGCAGTACTTC.

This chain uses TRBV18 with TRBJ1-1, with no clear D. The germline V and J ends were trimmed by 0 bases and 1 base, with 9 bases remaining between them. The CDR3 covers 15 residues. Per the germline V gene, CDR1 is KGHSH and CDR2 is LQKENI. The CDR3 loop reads CASSPPLFGNTEAFF. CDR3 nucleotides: TGTGCCAGCTCACCACCGTTATTCGGGAACACTGAAGCTTTCTTT.

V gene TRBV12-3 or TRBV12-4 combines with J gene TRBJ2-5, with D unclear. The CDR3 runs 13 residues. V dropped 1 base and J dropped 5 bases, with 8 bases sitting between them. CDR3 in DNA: TGTGCCAGCAGTTTAGTCCGCAAGGAGACCCAGTACTTC. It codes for CASSLVRKETQYF.

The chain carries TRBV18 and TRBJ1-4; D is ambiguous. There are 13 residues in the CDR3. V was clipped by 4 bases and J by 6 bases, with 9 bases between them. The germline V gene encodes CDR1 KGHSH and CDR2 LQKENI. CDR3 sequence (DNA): TGTGCCAGCTCACGGCCGATGGATGAAAAACTGTTTTTT. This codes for CASSRPMDEKLFF.

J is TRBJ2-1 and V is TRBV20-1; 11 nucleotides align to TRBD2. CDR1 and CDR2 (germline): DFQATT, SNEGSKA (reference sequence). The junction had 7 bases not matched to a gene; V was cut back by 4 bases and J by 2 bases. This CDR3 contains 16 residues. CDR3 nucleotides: TGCAGTGCTATGAGTTTAGCGGGGGGGACCTACAATGAGCAGTTCTTC. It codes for CSAMSLAGGTYNEQFF.

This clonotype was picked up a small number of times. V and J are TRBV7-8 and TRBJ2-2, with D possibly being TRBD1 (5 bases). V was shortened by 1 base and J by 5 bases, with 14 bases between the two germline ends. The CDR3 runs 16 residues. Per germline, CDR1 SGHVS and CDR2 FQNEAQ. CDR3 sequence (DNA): TGTGCCAGCAGCTTAGTCCGCAGGGTGCTGACCGGGGAGCTGTTTTTT. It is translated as CASSLVRRVLTGELFF. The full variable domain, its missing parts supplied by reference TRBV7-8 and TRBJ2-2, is GAGVSQSPRYKVAKRGQDVALRCDPISGHVSLFWYQQALGQGPEFLTYFQNEAQLDKSGLPSDRFFAERPEGSVSTLKIQRTQQEDSAVYLCASSLVRRVLTGELFFGEGSRLTVL.

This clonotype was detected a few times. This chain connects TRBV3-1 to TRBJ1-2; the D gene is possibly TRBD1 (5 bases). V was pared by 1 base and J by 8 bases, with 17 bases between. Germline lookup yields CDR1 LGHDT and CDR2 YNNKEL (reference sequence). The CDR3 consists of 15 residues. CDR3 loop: CASSQVEGSREGYTF. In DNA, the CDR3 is TGTGCCAGCAGCCAAGTAGAGGGGAGCAGAGAAGGCTACACCTTC.

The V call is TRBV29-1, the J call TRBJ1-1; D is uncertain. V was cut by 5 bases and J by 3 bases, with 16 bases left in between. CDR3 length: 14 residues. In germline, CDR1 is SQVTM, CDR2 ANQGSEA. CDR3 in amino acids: CSVPPHMRDTEAFF. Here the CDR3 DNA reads TGCAGCGTTCCGCCCCACATGAGGGACACTGAAGCTTTCTTT.

Written as DNA, the CDR3 is TGTGCCGGGGGTCATGAGCAGTTCTTC. Translating it yields CAGGHEQFF. The chain carries TRBV30 and TRBJ2-5, with D possibly called TRBD1 or TRBD2 (5 bases each). The closer fit of TRBJ2-1 to the DNA end suggests the J call may be wrong. There are 9 residues in the CDR3. From germline, CDR1 is GTSNPN and CDR2 SVGIG (reference sequence).

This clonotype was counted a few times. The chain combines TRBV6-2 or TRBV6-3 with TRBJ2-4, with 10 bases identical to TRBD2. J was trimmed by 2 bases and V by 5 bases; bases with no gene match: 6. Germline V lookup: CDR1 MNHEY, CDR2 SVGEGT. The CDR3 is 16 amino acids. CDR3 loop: CASSRPSGGTKNIQYF. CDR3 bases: TGTGCCAGCAGTCGCCCTAGCGGGGGAACCAAAAACATTCAGTACTTC.

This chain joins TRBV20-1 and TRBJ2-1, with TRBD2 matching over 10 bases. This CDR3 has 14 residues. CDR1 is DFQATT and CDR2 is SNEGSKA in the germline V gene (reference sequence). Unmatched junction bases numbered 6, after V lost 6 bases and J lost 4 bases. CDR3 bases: TGCAGTGCCAAACTAGCGGGGTCTTACAATGAGCAGTTCTTC. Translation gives CSAKLAGSYNEQFF.

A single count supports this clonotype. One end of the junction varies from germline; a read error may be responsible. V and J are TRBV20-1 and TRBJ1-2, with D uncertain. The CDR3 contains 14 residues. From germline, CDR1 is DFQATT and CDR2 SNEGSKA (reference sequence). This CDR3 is CSVRDGRARYGYTF. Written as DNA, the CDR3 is TGCAGTGTTAGAGATGGGAGGGCGCGGTATGGCTACACCTTC.

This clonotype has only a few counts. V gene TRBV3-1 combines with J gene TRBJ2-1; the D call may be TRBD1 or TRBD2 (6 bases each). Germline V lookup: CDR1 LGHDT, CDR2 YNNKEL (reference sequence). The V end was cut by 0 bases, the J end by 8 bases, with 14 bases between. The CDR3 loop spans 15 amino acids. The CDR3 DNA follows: TGTGCCAGCAGCCAAGAGGGGGGCCGGTTTTATGAGCAGTTCTTC. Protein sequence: CASSQEGGRFYEQFF.

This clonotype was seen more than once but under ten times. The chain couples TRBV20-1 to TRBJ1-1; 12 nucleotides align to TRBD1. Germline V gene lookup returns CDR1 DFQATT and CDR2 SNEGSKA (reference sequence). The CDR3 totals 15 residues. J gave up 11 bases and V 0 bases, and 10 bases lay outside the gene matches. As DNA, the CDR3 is TGCAGTGCTAGAGATGCGGGACAGGGGGCAGGAGGGGCTTTCTTT. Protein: CSARDAGQGAGGAFF.

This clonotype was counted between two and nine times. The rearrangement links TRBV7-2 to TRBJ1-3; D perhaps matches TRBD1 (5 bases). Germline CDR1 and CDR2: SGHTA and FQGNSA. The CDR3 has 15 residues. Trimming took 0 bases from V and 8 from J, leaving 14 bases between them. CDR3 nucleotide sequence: TGTGCCAGCAGCTTAGCGCCAGGGAGGGAGGACACCATATATTTT. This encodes CASSLAPGREDTIYF.

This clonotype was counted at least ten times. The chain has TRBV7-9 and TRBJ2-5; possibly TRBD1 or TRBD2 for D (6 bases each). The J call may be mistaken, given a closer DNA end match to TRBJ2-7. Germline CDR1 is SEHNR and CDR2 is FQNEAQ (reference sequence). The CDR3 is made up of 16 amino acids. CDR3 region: CASSPNRGGQEGEQYF. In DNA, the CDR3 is TGTGCCAGCAGTCCGAATCGAGGGGGGCAAGAAGGCGAGCAGTACTTC.

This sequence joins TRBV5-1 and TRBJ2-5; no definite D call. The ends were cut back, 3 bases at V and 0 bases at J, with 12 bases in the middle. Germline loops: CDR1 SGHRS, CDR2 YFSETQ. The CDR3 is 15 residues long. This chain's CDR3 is CASSSTPEYQETQYF. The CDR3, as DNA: TGCGCCAGCAGCTCCACCCCAGAGTACCAAGAGACCCAGTACTTC. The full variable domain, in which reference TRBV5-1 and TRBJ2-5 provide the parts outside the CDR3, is KAGVTQTPRYLIKTRGQQVTLSCSPISGHRSVSWYQQTPGQGLQFLFEYFSETQRNKGNFPGRFSGRQFSNSRSEMNVSTLELGDSALYLCASSSTPEYQETQYFGPGTRLLVL.

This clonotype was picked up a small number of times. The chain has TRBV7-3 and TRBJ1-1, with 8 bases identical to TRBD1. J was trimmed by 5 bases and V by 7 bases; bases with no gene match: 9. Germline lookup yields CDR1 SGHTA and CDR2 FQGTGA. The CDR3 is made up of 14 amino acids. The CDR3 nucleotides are TGTGCCAGCAACGACAGGGGACGGCGGACTGAAGCTTTCTTT. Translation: CASNDRGRRTEAFF.

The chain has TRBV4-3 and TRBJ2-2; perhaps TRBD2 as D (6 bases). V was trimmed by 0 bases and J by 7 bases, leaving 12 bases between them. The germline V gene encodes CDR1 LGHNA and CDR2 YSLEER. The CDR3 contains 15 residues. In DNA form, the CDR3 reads TGCGCCAGCAGCCAAGATCCGGGGGTTGTCGGGGAGCTGTTTTTT. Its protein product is CASSQDPGVVGELFF.

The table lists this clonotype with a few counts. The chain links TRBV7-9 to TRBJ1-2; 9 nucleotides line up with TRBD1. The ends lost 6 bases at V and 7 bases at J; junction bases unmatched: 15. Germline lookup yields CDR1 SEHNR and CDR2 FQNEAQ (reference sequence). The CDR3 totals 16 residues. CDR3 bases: TGTGCCAGCAGACGGGACAGGGATGAATCAGGAGGTGGCTACACCTTC. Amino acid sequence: CASRRDRDESGGGYTF. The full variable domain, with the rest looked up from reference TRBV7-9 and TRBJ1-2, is DTGVSQNPRHKITKRGQNVTFRCDPISEHNRLYWYRQTLGQGPEFLTYFQNEAQLEKSRLLSDRFSAERPKGSFSTLEIQRTEQGDSAMYLCASRRDRDESGGGYTFGSGTRLTVV.

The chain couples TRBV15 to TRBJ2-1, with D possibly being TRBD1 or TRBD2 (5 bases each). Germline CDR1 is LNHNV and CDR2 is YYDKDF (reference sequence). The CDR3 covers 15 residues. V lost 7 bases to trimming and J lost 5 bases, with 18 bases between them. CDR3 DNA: TGTGCCACCATCAGGGACGGAGCTTTTCACAATGAGCAGTTCTTC. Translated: CATIRDGAFHNEQFF. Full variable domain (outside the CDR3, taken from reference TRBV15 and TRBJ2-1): DAMVIQNPRYQVTQFGKPVTLSCSQTLNHNVMYWYQQKSSQAPKLLFHYYDKDFNNEADTPDNFQSRRPNTSFCFLDIRSPGLGDTAMYLCATIRDGAFHNEQFFGPGTRLTVL.

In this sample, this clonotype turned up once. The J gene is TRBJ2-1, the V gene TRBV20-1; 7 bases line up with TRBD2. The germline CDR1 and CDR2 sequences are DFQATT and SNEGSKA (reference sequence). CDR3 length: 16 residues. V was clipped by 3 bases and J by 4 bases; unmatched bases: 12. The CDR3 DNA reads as TGCAGTGCTAGGTATTCGACTAGCCGAAAGTACAATGAGCAGTTCTTC. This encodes CSARYSTSRKYNEQFF.

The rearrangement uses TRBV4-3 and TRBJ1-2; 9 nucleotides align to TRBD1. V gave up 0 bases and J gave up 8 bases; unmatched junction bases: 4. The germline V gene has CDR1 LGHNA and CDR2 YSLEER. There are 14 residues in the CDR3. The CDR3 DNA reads TGCGCCAGCAGCCAAGATGACAGGGGGGGCGGCTACACCTTC. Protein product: CASSQDDRGGGYTF.

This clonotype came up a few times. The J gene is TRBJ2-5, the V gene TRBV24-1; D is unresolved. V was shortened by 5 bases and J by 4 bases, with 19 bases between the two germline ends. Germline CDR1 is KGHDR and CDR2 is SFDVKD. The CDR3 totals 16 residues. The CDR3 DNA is TGTGCCACCAGTGGAGTCACTTCGAGGATCGGAGAGACCCAGTACTTC. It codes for CATSGVTSRIGETQYF.

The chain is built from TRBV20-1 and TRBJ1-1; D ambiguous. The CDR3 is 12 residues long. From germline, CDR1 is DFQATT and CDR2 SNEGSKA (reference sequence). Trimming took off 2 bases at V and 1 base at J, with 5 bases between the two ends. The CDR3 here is CSARSGNTEAFF. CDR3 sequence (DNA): TGCAGTGCTAGATCGGGGAACACTGAAGCTTTCTTT.

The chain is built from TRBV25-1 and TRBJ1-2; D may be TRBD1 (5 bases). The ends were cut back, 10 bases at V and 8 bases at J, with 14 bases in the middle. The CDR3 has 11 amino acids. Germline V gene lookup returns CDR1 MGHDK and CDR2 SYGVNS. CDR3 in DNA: TGTGCCACCGCAGGGTGGACGGGCTACACCTTC. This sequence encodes CATAGWTGYTF.

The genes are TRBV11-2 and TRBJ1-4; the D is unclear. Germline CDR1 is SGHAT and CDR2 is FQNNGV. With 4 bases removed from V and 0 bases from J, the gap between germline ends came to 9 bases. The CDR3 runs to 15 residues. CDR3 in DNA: TGTGCCAGCAGCTATAATCTTGCAACTAATGAAAAACTGTTTTTT. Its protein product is CASSYNLATNEKLFF.

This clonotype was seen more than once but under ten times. The CDR3 DNA sequence: TGTGCCAGCAGCTTAGCAGCAGGTTCTAGGGGCTACACCTTC. Protein product: CASSLAAGSRGYTF. This chain joins TRBV7-2 and TRBJ1-2; D call uncertain. This CDR3 spans 14 amino acids. V was clipped by 0 bases and J by 8 bases, with 13 bases between them. Germline assignment: CDR1 SGHTA and CDR2 FQGNSA. The full variable domain, its missing parts supplied by reference TRBV7-2 and TRBJ1-2, is GAGVSQSPSNKVTEKGKDVELRCDPISGHTALYWYRQSLGQGLEFLIYFQGNSAPDKSGLPSDRFSAERTGGSVSTLTIQRTQQEDSAVYLCASSLAAGSRGYTFGSGTRLTVV.